The clone carrying this TCR beta chain was found a few times. Its cognate antigen is unknown. This record comes from a study of identical twins. Template switching, a step in the protocol, added a universal primer site, and cDNA carried unique molecular identifiers. TCRdb re-called the 5' RACE reads with MiXCR, one entry per CDR3 protein. The data show hundreds of thousands of distinct CDR3 sequences, with about a tenth seen just once and around 5% held by the top ten. Study findings and constraints: The more abundant beta clonotypes in cord blood had fewer insertions, and memory repertoires did not show this.

Healthy Caucasian donors formed the entire cohort. Sequencing input: memory (CD45RO+) T cells sorted from blood. This TCR was sampled from a woman under 30 in good health.

Written as DNA, the CDR3 is TGCAGTCCTGACGGTTATAGCTCCTACAATGAGCAGTTCTTC. This codes for CSPDGYSSYNEQFF. V is TRBV20-1 and J is TRBJ2-1; no definite D call. Trimming left V 8 bases short and J 0 bases short, with 14 bases between. Germline CDR1 and CDR2: DFQATT and SNEGSKA (reference sequence). The CDR3 covers 14 residues.